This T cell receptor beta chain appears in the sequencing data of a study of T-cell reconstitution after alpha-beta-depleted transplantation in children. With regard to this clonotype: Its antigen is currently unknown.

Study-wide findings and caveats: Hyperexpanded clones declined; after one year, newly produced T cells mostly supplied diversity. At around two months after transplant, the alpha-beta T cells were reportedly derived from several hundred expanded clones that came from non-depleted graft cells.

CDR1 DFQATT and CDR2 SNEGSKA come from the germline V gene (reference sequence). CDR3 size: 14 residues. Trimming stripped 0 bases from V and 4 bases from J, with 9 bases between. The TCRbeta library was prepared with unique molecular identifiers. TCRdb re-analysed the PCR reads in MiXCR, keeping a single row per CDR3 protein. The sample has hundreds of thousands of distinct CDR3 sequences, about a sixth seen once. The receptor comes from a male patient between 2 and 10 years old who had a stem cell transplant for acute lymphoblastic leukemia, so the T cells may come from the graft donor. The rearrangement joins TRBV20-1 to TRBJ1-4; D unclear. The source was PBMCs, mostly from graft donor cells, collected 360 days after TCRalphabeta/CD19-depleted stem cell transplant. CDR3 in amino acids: CSARDTPDNEKLFF. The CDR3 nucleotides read TGCAGTGCTAGAGATACCCCAGATAATGAAAAACTGTTTTTT.